The entry that follows covers one T cell receptor beta chain sequence. There are 12 residues in the CDR3. V lost 0 bases and J lost 6, with 3 bases in between. Germline V gene lookup returns CDR1 SGDLS and CDR2 YYNGEE. The sample is drawn from a study of patients and donors after allogeneic stem cell transplantation. Using its own MiXCR run on the RT-PCR reads, TCRdb lists one record per CDR3 protein. The table shows more than 1,500 distinct CDR3 sequences, with approximately 23% occurring only once. This chain uses TRBV9 with TRBJ2-2; D unclear. The TCR comes from a human donor who was either an allogeneic HSCT recipient or a stem cell or donor lymphocyte infusion donor (not recorded which). It is not recorded whose cells these are; they may come from a transplant donor. The sequenced material came from blood, either unsorted or a sorted T cell fraction (not recorded which). The CDR3 DNA sequence: TGTGCCAGCAGCGTAGTGGCCGGGGAGCTGTTTTTT. As protein: CASSVVAGELFF.